These T cell receptor beta chains were read from a single sample in a study of cytomegalovirus exposure and HLA in healthy donors. Sequencing used immunoSEQ multiplex PCR; TCRdb keeps in-frame clones, though not all of them. The sample carries around 190,000 clones, roughly 80% recorded once. Sequencing used PBMCs. The origin of the receptors is a woman aged 50 to 65 in good health and CMV-seronegative. The CDR3 runs from the conserved cysteine through the conserved F or W. Fields, in order: V gene, J gene, clone size, D gene, CDR3 protein, CDR3 DNA. D genes are given only for firm matches. Part of the rows lack a size; the others show once, few, many or a class for expanded clones.

TRBV9,TRBJ2-1,-,TRBD2,CASSVTGTNYNEQFF,TGTGCCAGCAGCGTCACCGGGACTAACTACAATGAGCAGTTCTTC
TRBV11-3,TRBJ2-7,-,-,CSKHRKRGNSYEQYF,TGTTCAAAGCACCGGAAACGCGGGAACTCCTACGAGCAGTACTTC
TRBV29-1,TRBJ2-2,-,TRBD2,CSVGGRLAGGPNTGELFF,TGCAGCGTTGGGGGGAGACTAGCGGGAGGGCCGAACACCGGGGAGCTGTTTTTT
TRBV9,TRBJ2-7,once,-,CASSPEGTYEQYF,TGTGCCAGCAGCCCGGAGGGAACCTACGAGCAGTACTTC
TRBV30,TRBJ2-7,few,-,CAWSGASSYEQYF,TGTGCCTGGAGTGGGGCCAGCTCCTACGAGCAGTACTTC
TRBV30,TRBJ1-2,-,-,CAWSISGDGYGYTF,TGTGCCTGGAGTATTTCAGGGGATGGCTATGGCTACACCTTC
TRBV11-2,TRBJ2-7,-,TRBD1,CASSRDRGREQYF,TGTGCCAGCAGCCGGGACAGGGGGCGCGAGCAGTACTTC
TRBV19,TRBJ2-6,-,-,CASSVQGLGANVLTF,TGTGCCAGTAGTGTACAGGGTCTGGGGGCCAACGTCCTGACTTTC
TRBV13,TRBJ1-2,few,-,CASSLGQEPNYGYTF,TGTGCCAGCAGCTTAGGGCAGGAACCTAACTATGGCTACACCTTC
TRBV19,TRBJ2-2,few,-,CASRPGVLNTGELFF,TGTGCCAGTAGGCCCGGGGTCCTGAACACCGGGGAGCTGTTTTTT
TRBV15,TRBJ2-3,-,TRBD2,CATSRVPGLAGSTDTQYF,TGTGCCACCAGCAGAGTCCCGGGACTAGCGGGAAGCACAGATACGCAGTATTTT
TRBV5-4,TRBJ2-3,few,TRBD2,CASSPPSGRSTDTQYF,TGTGCCAGCAGCCCCCCTAGCGGGAGAAGCACAGATACGCAGTATTTT
TRBV21-1,TRBJ1-2,few,-,CASSKAAGTGINYGYTF,TGTGCCAGCAGCAAAGCGGCCGGGACAGGGATCAACTATGGCTACACCTTC